This T cell receptor (beta chain) was profiled in a study of blood T cell repertoires in COVID-19. Study details: COVID-19 samples, acute and convalescent, were from the United States, Italy and Spain. PBMCs, B-cell-depleted T cells, or T cells were the source of the cDNA or gDNA that made up the material.

V lost 5 bases and J 4 bases, leaving 14 bases between the germline ends. This CDR3 contains 14 residues. From germline, CDR1 is KGHDR and CDR2 SFDVKD. Original processing methods: For nucleated cells, counts were estimated from reference gene primer amplification. Clones were sequenced by immunoSEQ multiplex PCR, and TCRdb holds only the in-frame ones, with some missing. V, J and clone size are taken as reported in that table, and D and trimming were inferred from the DNA itself. The table shows some 150,000 clones, with about four fifths occurring only once. The rearrangement joins TRBV24-1 to TRBJ2-7; a possible D gene is TRBD2 (6 bases). The TCR was taken from an elderly woman with acute or convalescent COVID-19. The sequenced sample consisted of peripheral blood. CDR3 coding DNA: TGTGCCACCAGTGCCCCTCGGGACTTTTACGAGCAGTACTTC. Protein sequence: CATSAPRDFYEQYF.